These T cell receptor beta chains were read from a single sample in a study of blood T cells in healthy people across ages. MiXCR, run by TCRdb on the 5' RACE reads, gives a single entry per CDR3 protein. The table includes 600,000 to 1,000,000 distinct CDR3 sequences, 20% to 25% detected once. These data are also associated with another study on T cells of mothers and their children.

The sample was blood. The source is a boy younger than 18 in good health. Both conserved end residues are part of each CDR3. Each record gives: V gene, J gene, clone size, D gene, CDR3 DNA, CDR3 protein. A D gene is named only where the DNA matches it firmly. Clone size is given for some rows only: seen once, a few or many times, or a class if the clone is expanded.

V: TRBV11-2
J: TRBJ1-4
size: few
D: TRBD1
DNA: TGTGCCAGCAGCGCCGGGACAGGGGCTGAAAAACTGTTTTTT
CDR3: CASSAGTGAEKLFF

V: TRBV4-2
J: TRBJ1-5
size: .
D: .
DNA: TGTGCCAGCAGCCAATACGGGGATAGCAATCAGCCCCAGCATTTT
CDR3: CASSQYGDSNQPQHF

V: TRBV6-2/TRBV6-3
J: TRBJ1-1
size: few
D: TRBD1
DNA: TGTGCCAGCACCTCAGCGCAGGGGGTCCTCCCTATGAACACTGAAGCTTTCTTT
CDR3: CASTSAQGVLPMNTEAFF

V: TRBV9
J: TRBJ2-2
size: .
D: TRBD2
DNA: TGTGCCAGCAGCGCCATTATAGCGGGAACCGGGGAGCTGTTTTTT
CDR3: CASSAIIAGTGELFF

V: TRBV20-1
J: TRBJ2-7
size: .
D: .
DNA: TGCAGTGCTACCGTACTCCGGGGTCTCCGATACGAGCAGTACTTC
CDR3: CSATVLRGLRYEQYF

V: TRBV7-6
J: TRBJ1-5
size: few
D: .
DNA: TGTGCCAGCAGCTTAGGGGGGTCCCATCAGCCCCAGCATTTT
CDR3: CASSLGGSHQPQHF

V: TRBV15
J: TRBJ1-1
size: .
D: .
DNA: TGTGCCACCAGCAGACCTCAAGCGCTGAACACTGAAGCTTTCTTT
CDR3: CATSRPQALNTEAFF

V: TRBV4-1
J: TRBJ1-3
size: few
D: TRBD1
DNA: TGCGCCAGCAGCCCCCAAACAGGGGCCTCTGGAAACACCATATATTTT
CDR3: CASSPQTGASGNTIYF

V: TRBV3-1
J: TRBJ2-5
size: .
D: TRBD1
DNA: TGTGCCAGCAGCCACGGGACAGGGGGCGGCCTAGAGACCCAGTACTTC
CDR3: CASSHGTGGGLETQYF

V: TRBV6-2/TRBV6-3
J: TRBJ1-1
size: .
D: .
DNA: TGTGCCAGCCGGAAGCTTTCTGAAGCTTTCTTT
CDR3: CASRKLSEAFF

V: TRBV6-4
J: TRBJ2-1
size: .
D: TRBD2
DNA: TGTGCCAGCAGTGAGTTTGGGCGGGAGGACTACAATGAGCAGTTCTTC
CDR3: CASSEFGREDYNEQFF

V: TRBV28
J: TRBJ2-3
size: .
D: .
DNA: TGTGCCACCCTGGACAGACAACACACAGATACGCAGTATTTT
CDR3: CATLDRQHTDTQYF

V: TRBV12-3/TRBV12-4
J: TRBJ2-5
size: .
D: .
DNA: TGTGCCAGCAGACCGGGCGAGACCCAGTACTTC
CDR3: CASRPGETQYF

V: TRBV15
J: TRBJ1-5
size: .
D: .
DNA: TGTGCCACCAGCAGAGAAGCTGGTCAGCCCCAGCATTTT
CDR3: CATSREAGQPQHF

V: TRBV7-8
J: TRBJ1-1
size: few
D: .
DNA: TGTGCCAGCAGCTTTCGGACGGAGAACACTGAAGCTTTCTTT
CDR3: CASSFRTENTEAFF

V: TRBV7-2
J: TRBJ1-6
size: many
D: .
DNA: TGTGCCAGCAGCTCGGACAGCTCCTATAATTCACCCCTCCACTTT
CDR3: CASSSDSSYNSPLHF

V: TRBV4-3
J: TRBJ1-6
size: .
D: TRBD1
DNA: TGCGCCAGCAGCCAAGATTTGACAGGGTATTCACCCCTCCACTTT
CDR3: CASSQDLTGYSPLHF

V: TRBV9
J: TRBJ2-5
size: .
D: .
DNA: TGTGCCAGCAGTCCCCGGGCTAGCCTAAGAGGGGAGACCCAGTACTTC
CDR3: CASSPRASLRGETQYF

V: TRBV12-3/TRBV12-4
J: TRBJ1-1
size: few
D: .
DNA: TGTGCCAGCAGTTTAGAGGCAGTGAACACTGAAGCTTTCTTT
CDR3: CASSLEAVNTEAFF

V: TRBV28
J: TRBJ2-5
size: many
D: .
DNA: TGTGCCAGCAGTTTATCAAGGGGAAGAGCTGGTGAGACCCAGTACTTC
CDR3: CASSLSRGRAGETQYF

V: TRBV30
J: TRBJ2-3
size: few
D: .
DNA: TGTGCCTGGAGTTCGGGGGACAGAGACACAGATACGCAGTATTTT
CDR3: CAWSSGDRDTDTQYF

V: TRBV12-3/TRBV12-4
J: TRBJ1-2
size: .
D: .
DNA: TGTGCCAGCAGCTGGAGGACAGCGGATAGCTACACCTTC
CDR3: CASSWRTADSYTF

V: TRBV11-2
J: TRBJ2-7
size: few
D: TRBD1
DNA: TGTGCCAGCGGCGGAACTGGACAGGGGCGTTACGAGCAGTACTTC
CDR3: CASGGTGQGRYEQYF

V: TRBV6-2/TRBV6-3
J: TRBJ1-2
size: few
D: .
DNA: TGTGCCAGCAGTTACAGCGAGTCCCTATACTATGGCTACACCTTC
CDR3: CASSYSESLYYGYTF

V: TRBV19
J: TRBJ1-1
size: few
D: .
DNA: TGTGCCAGTATGCGACTGGACCTTACTGAAGCTTTCTTT
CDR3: CASMRLDLTEAFF

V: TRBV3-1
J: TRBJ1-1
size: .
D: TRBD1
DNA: TGTGCCAGCAGCCAAGAAAGGACAGGAGTTTCGGAAGCTTTCTTT
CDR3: CASSQERTGVSEAFF

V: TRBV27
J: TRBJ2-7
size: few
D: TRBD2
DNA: TGTGCCAGCAGTTTAAGACGGACTAGTAACTACGAGCAGTACTTC
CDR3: CASSLRRTSNYEQYF

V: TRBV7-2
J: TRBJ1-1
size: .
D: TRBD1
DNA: TGTGCCAGCAGCACAGGGGAAGGGAACACTGAAGCTTTCTTT
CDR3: CASSTGEGNTEAFF

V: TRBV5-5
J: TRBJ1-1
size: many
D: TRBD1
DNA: TGTGCCAGCAGCTTGACAGGGGGCGGCACTGAAGCTTTCTTT
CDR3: CASSLTGGGTEAFF

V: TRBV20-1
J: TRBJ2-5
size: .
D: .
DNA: TGCAGTGCTAGATTGAGGCCAGGGGCCGAGACCCAGTACTTC
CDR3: CSARLRPGAETQYF